What follows is one TCR beta chain and its context. The sample is drawn from a study of CD8 T cells in Susac syndrome. Trimming cost V 5 bases and J 5 bases; bases outside gene matches: 11. Germline V gives CDR1 MNHNY, CDR2 SVGAGI (reference sequence). There are 16 residues in the CDR3. RNA was extracted with the RNeasy kit, and a quantity of about 0.45 to 1 ug was reverse transcribed using random hexamers. The authors amplified TCR beta CDR3 across 54 Vbeta and 13 Jbeta using immunoSEQ multiplex PCR. TCRdb ran MiXCR on the immunoSEQ multiplex PCR reads and lists one entry per CDR3 protein. The sample records about 280,000 distinct CDR3 sequences, 85% being singletons.

The sample consisted of CD8+ T cells from PBMCs. This TCR derives from a human donor with multiple sclerosis. V and J are TRBV6-6 and TRBJ2-3; 9 nucleotides line up with TRBD1. CDR3: CASSGPGQGRGDTQYF. The CDR3 coding sequence is TGTGCCAGCAGTGGTCCGGGACAGGGACGGGGAGATACGCAGTATTTT.